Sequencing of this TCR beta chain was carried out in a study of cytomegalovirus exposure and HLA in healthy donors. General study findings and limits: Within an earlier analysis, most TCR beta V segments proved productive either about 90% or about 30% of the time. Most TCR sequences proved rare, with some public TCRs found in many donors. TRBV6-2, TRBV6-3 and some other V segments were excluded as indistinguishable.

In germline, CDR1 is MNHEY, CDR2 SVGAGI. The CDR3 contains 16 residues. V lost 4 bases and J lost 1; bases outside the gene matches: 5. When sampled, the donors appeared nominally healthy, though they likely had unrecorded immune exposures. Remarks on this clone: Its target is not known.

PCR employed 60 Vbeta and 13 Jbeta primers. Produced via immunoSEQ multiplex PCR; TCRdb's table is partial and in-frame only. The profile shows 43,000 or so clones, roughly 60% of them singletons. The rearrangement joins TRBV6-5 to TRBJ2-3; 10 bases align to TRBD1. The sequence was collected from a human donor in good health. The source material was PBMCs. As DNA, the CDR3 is TGTGCCAGCAGTTTACGGGACAGGGGTGGCACAGATACGCAGTATTTT. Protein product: CASSLRDRGGTDTQYF.